A selection of T cell receptor beta chains follows, all from one sample in a study of Tregs in tolerant kidney transplant recipients. Clones were sequenced by immunoSEQ multiplex PCR, and TCRdb holds only the in-frame ones, with some missing. The sample contains around 15,000 clones, around 49% of which appear only once. Their cognate antigens are unknown. Sequencing was performed on CD4+ T cells from blood cultured with allogeneic cells, taken before the transplant. The receptors were gathered from a human patient who received a combined kidney and bone marrow transplant. Both conserved end residues are part of each CDR3.

cdr3_length: 15; v_call: TRBV6-5; cdr3_aa: CASSHSGTDSETQYF
cdr3_length: 18; v_call: TRBV18; cdr3_aa: CASSLTRTSGSSYNEQFF
cdr3_length: 17; v_call: TRBV28; cdr3_aa: CASRRGGSEGESYGYTF
cdr3_length: 13; v_call: TRBV7-2; cdr3_aa: CASSLDRGGGYTF
cdr3_length: 14; v_call: TRBV6-6; cdr3_aa: CASSRDRENSPLHF
cdr3_length: 14; v_call: TRBV5-4; cdr3_aa: CASSPAQGAGELFF
cdr3_length: 16; v_call: TRBV11-1; cdr3_aa: CASSLAPSGEIYEQYF
cdr3_length: 14; v_call: TRBV21-1; cdr3_aa: CASSFEGANEKLFF
cdr3_length: 16; v_call: TRBV4-1; cdr3_aa: CASSPSRGQVDEKLFF
cdr3_length: 14; v_call: TRBV6-5; cdr3_aa: CASSYVTYTGELFF
cdr3_length: 13; v_call: TRBV29-1; cdr3_aa: CSVESGSSYEQYF
cdr3_length: 14; v_call: TRBV6-1; cdr3_aa: CASSPGGKGQPQHF
cdr3_length: 14; v_call: TRBV5-8; cdr3_aa: CASSQGGGEYEQYF
cdr3_length: 13; v_call: TRBV30; cdr3_aa: CAWSRTGVTEAFF
cdr3_length: 14; v_call: TRBV18; cdr3_aa: CASSPQRGGETQYF
cdr3_length: 14; v_call: TRBV9; cdr3_aa: CASSVGYRWDTQYF
cdr3_length: 14; v_call: TRBV2; cdr3_aa: CASSSQGVIDTQYF
cdr3_length: 15; v_call: TRBV19; cdr3_aa: CASSRDTSSGNTIYF
cdr3_length: 15; v_call: TRBV7-2; cdr3_aa: CASSERTGDNSPLHF
cdr3_length: 14; v_call: TRBV6-5; cdr3_aa: CASSYGQWSRGYTF
cdr3_length: 13; v_call: TRBV15; cdr3_aa: CATSKTGLHEQYF
cdr3_length: 17; v_call: TRBV28; cdr3_aa: CASSLIGGRPGRYEQYF
cdr3_length: 15; v_call: TRBV7-3; cdr3_aa: CASSRRQGPSYEQYF
cdr3_length: 16; v_call: TRBV5-1; cdr3_aa: CASSPRLAEEGATQYF
cdr3_length: 14; v_call: TRBV7-2; cdr3_aa: CASSLTGWTNEQYF
cdr3_length: 15; v_call: TRBV4-3; cdr3_aa: CASSQEGAYNSPLHF
cdr3_length: 14; v_call: TRBV11-2; cdr3_aa: CASSKGLVGTQQYF
cdr3_length: 14; v_call: TRBV9; cdr3_aa: CASSVYGADEKLFF
cdr3_length: 16; v_call: TRBV15; cdr3_aa: CATSRGGQTYQETQYF
cdr3_length: 15; v_call: TRBV18; cdr3_aa: CASSPQGEGSTEAFF
cdr3_length: 14; v_call: TRBV6-1; cdr3_aa: CASSKYTGEDTQYF
cdr3_length: 12; v_call: TRBV28; cdr3_aa: CASRTGTGELFF
cdr3_length: 17; v_call: TRBV9; cdr3_aa: CASSVSTGNQLGYEQYF
cdr3_length: 12; v_call: TRBV29-1; cdr3_aa: CSVEIVNYGYTF
cdr3_length: 15; v_call: TRBV2; cdr3_aa: CASTPDSGREGEQFF
cdr3_length: 13; v_call: TRBV4-2; cdr3_aa: CASSSGQYTEAFF
cdr3_length: 16; v_call: TRBV4-1; cdr3_aa: CASSQGHTPPTDTQYF
cdr3_length: 14; v_call: TRBV28; cdr3_aa: CASWDRGNQETQYF
cdr3_length: 18; v_call: TRBV4-3; cdr3_aa: CASSQDRLRTSGRNEQFF
cdr3_length: 15; v_call: TRBV15; cdr3_aa: CATSPTSGRAYEQFF
cdr3_length: 12; v_call: TRBV6-5; cdr3_aa: CASSYPGNEQFF
cdr3_length: 13; v_call: TRBV18; cdr3_aa: CASSRDRDQPQHF
cdr3_length: 16; v_call: TRBV4-2; cdr3_aa: CASSQDLSGREETQYF
cdr3_length: 14; v_call: TRBV9; cdr3_aa: CASSLGLAGNTQYF
cdr3_length: 14; v_call: TRBV5-1; cdr3_aa: CASSAGQGAGELFF
cdr3_length: 16; v_call: TRBV5-4; cdr3_aa: CASSSPGLAIYGELFF
cdr3_length: 15; v_call: TRBV10-3; cdr3_aa: CASSYEASGFYEQYF
cdr3_length: 13; v_call: TRBV7-2; cdr3_aa: CASSLSMLNEQFF
cdr3_length: 17; v_call: TRBV2; cdr3_aa: CASSEASVRLAGTEAFF
cdr3_length: 15; v_call: TRBV6-6; cdr3_aa: CASSYRGDSLYEQYF
cdr3_length: 14; v_call: TRBV19; cdr3_aa: CASSSSGVLGEQFF
cdr3_length: 16; v_call: TRBV7-6; cdr3_aa: CASSQCDRGSNTEAFF
cdr3_length: 14; v_call: TRBV5-1; cdr3_aa: CASSIGQGRDTQYF
cdr3_length: 14; v_call: TRBV6-5; cdr3_aa: CASSYSGFRGEAFF